This T cell receptor (beta chain) was documented in a study of Ad26.COV2.S vaccination and SARS-CoV-2 variants. TCRdb keeps only in-frame clones here, not all; method: immunoSEQ multiplex PCR. The sample lists about 680,000 clones, 89% occurring once. With 0 bases removed from V and 7 bases from J, the gap between germline ends came to 7 bases. This CDR3 region has 14 residues. From germline, CDR1 is LNHNV and CDR2 YYDKDF (reference sequence). Stated treatment: some 19 received Ad26.COV2.S at low or high dose, single or two shots; 5 received placebo; per-sample allocation not given. All samples were drawn on day 63, counting from the first vaccine or placebo injection.

The sequencing here drew on peripheral blood, taken in a trial of Ad26.COV2.S vaccine versus placebo. The chain couples TRBV15 to TRBJ1-6; D is unresolved. The sequence was obtained from a person between 18 and 65 years old who received the Ad26.COV2.S COVID-19 vaccine or a placebo. The CDR3 here is CATSRDYQNSPLHF. CDR3 DNA: TGTGCCACCAGCAGAGATTATCAGAATTCACCCCTCCACTTT. The whole variable domain, remainder taken from reference TRBV15 and TRBJ1-6, is DAMVIQNPRYQVTQFGKPVTLSCSQTLNHNVMYWYQQKSSQAPKLLFHYYDKDFNNEADTPDNFQSRRPNTSFCFLDIRSPGLGDTAMYLCATSRDYQNSPLHFGNGTRLTVT.